Below, 8 T cell receptor beta chains from the same sample are listed, as sequenced in a study of shared clonotypes between healthy human individuals. Terminally differentiated effector memory CD45RA+ cells were excluded from the naive CD8 cells, which were CD45RO-negative and positively selected for CCR7. Produced via immunoSEQ multiplex PCR; TCRdb's table is partial and in-frame only. The profile shows about 2 million clones, approximately 94% of them singletons. Sequencing input: naive CD8+ T cells sorted from blood. The source of these receptors is a man younger than 35 in good health.

This clone was found a few times. This sample includes further DNA sequences coding for the same CDR3. This chain uses TRBV28 with TRBJ2-5; D uncertain. The germline CDR1 and CDR2 sequences are MDHEN and SYDVKM. Trimming removed 3 bases at V and 5 bases at J, with 4 bases between. The CDR3 covers 11 residues. In nucleotides, the CDR3 is TGTGCCAGCAGTTTTAGGGAGACCCAGTACTTC. It encodes CASSFRETQYF.

V is TRBV27 and J is TRBJ2-5, with D perhaps TRBD1 (5 bases). The CDR3 runs to 13 residues. Looked up from germline, CDR1 is MNHEY and CDR2 is SMNVEV (reference sequence). Trimming shortened V by 5 bases and J by 3 bases, and 10 bases separated the two germline ends. The CDR3 protein is CASSRIREETQYF. DNA for the CDR3: TGTGCCAGCAGTCGGATCAGGGAAGAGACCCAGTACTTC.

V gene TRBV7-3 combines with J gene TRBJ1-1; D unclear. This CDR3 has 13 residues. Germline CDR1 is SGHTA and CDR2 is FQGTGA. Trimming pared 5 bases from V and 3 bases from J, leaving 10 bases between. As DNA, the CDR3 is TGTGCCAGCAGCCCGGACCCTTACACTGAAGCTTTCTTT. It specifies CASSPDPYTEAFF.

This clone was picked up one time. The chain joins TRBV2 to TRBJ2-1; D gene uncertain. The CDR3 extends over 12 amino acids. Germline assignment: CDR1 SNHLY and CDR2 FYNNEI. V gave up 3 bases and J gave up 7 bases, with 7 bases separating them. In DNA form, the CDR3 reads TGTGCCAGCAGTGAGTCGAGGAATGAGCAGTTCTTC. The encoded protein is CASSESRNEQFF.

The gene calls are TRBV7-9 and TRBJ2-5; 15 bases match TRBD2. V was clipped by 5 bases and J by 5 bases; unmatched bases: 3. The germline V gene has CDR1 SEHNR and CDR2 FQNEAQ (reference sequence). This CDR3 is 15 amino acids long. CDR3 nucleotide sequence: TGTGCCAGCAGCAGGACTAGCGGGGGGGCTGAGACCCAGTACTTC. Translated, it gives CASSRTSGGAETQYF.

The chain links TRBV19 to TRBJ2-3; the D gene is possibly TRBD2 (6 bases). Trimming removed 0 bases at V and 2 bases at J, with 9 bases between. From germline, CDR1 is LNHDA and CDR2 SQIVND (reference sequence). The CDR3 runs to 15 residues. CDR3 loop: CASSIDWGDTDTQYF. The CDR3 DNA follows: TGTGCCAGTAGTATAGATTGGGGGGACACAGATACGCAGTATTTT.

The CDR3 DNA is TGTGCCAGCAGCTTATTCCCCCCGGGACAGGGGCCCTCCTACGAGCAGTACTTC. As protein: CASSLFPPGQGPSYEQYF. The rearrangement links TRBV7-3 to TRBJ2-7; 10 nucleotides align to TRBD1. V lost 2 bases to trimming and J lost 0 bases; unmatched junction nucleotides: 10. The CDR3 consists of 18 residues. Germline V gene data show CDR1 as SGHTA and CDR2 as FQGTGA.

This chain joins TRBV19 and TRBJ2-2; TRBD1 matches at 7 bases. Germline trimming cut 4 bases from V and 0 bases from J; bases unmatched to any gene: 8. In germline, CDR1 is LNHDA, CDR2 SQIVND (reference sequence). This CDR3 is 17 amino acids long. The CDR3 nucleotides read TGTGCCAGTAGTACTCCGGGACAGACAACGAACACCGGGGAGCTGTTTTTT. Translation: CASSTPGQTTNTGELFF.